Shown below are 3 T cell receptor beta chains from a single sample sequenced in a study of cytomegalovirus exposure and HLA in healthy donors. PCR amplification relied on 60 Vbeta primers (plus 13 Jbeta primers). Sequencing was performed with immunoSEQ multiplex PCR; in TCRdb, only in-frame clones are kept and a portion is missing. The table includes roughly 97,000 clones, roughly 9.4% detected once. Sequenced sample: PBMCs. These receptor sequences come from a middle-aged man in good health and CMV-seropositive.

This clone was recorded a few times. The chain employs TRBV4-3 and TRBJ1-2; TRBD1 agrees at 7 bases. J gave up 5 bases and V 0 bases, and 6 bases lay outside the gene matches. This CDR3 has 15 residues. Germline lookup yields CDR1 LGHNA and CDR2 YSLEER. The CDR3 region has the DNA TGCGCCAGCAGCCAAGACCCAGGGGGTCAGTATGGCTACACCTTC. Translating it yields CASSQDPGGQYGYTF.

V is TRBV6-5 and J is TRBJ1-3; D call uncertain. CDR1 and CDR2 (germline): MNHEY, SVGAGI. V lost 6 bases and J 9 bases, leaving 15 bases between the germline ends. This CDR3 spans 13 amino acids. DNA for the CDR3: TGTGCCAGCAGCTTAAACCAGGCAGCCACCATATATTTT. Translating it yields CASSLNQAATIYF.

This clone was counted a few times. In nucleotides, the CDR3 is TGTGCCAGCAGTTACGATGAGGATCAGCCCCAGCATTTT. Translation gives CASSYDEDQPQHF. The chain combines TRBV6-5 with TRBJ1-5; D ambiguous. This CDR3 is 13 amino acids long. Trimming removed 2 bases from V and 5 bases from J, with 7 bases in between. Germline CDR1 reads MNHEY; CDR2 reads SVGAGI.